This T cell receptor (beta chain) was identified during a study of T cells in Graves' hyperthyroidism and ophthalmopathy. Amplification of TCR beta CDR3 regions was performed using RNA transcripts as template. Carried out on the TCR CDR3, a first-round RT-PCR used the HTBI primer set. TCRdb analysed the multiplex PCR reads with MiXCR anew, one entry per CDR3 protein. The sample yields some 460,000 distinct CDR3 sequences, about a sixth seen once. This clonotype was recorded at least ten times. CDR1 is LGHDT, CDR2 YNNKEL, per germline (reference sequence). This CDR3 has 13 residues. The V and J ends lost 9 bases and 2 bases, in that order; junction bases with no gene match: 5.

The V gene is TRBV3-1, the J gene TRBJ2-7, with TRBD1 matching over 9 bases. Sequenced material: blood. The TCR was taken from a woman between 18 and 29 years old with Graves' hyperthyroidism. CDR3 nucleotides: TGTGCCAGTGAGGGACAGGGACCCTACGAGCAGTACTTC. Translation gives CASEGQGPYEQYF.